Listed below are T cell receptor beta chains from one sample, sequenced in a study of blood T cell repertoires in COVID-19. The table came from immunoSEQ multiplex PCR; TCRdb's copy has only in-frame clones and leaves some out. The data show 300,000 or so clones, about 90% seen once. Source material: peripheral blood. The receptors were sampled from a woman aged 40 to 50 with acute or convalescent COVID-19. CDR3s include the opening cysteine and the closing phenylalanine or tryptophan. Fields, in order: J gene, D gene, clone size, V gene, CDR3 length, CDR3 protein, CDR3 DNA. D genes are given only for firm matches. Clone size is stated in some rows and not others, as once, few, many or a class when expanded.

>TRBJ2-3|TRBD1|.|TRBV6-5|15
CASSSTGVATDTQYF
TGTGCCAGCAGCAGCACAGGGGTGGCCACAGATACGCAGTATTTT
>TRBJ1-2|.|.|TRBV3-1/TRBV3-2|14
CASSQEREYYGYTF
TGTGCCAGCAGCCAAGAGCGGGAGTACTATGGCTACACCTTC
>TRBJ2-1|.|.|TRBV24-1|16
CATSERWQGRGNEQFF
TGTGCCACCAGTGAAAGGTGGCAGGGTAGGGGCAATGAGCAGTTCTTC
>TRBJ1-6|.|.|TRBV11-2|13
CASSLAGNSPLHF
TGTGCCAGCAGCTTAGCAGGGAATTCACCCCTCCACTTT
>TRBJ2-4|TRBD1|.|TRBV5-1|14
CASSSGQGKNIQYF
TGCGCCAGCAGCTCGGGACAGGGCAAAAACATTCAGTACTTC
>TRBJ1-2|.|.|TRBV25-1|15
CASSEFGEGAFGYTF
TGTGCCAGCAGTGAATTTGGGGAAGGGGCCTTTGGCTACACCTTC
>TRBJ1-2|TRBD1|.|TRBV18|14
CASSLQDRSDGYTF
TGTGCCAGCTCACTACAGGACAGGTCGGATGGCTACACCTTC
>TRBJ1-6|.|once|TRBV2|13
CASDSSPPSPLHF
TGTGCCAGCGACAGCTCACCTCCTTCACCCCTCCACTTT
>TRBJ2-5|TRBD2|.|TRBV4-1|17
CASSPPGTSGGQETQYF
TGCGCCAGCAGCCCTCCCGGGACTAGCGGGGGCCAAGAGACCCAGTACTTC
>TRBJ1-3|.|.|TRBV2|13
CARERENGNTIYF
TGTGCCAGGGAGAGGGAAAATGGAAACACCATATATTTT
>TRBJ2-3|TRBD1|.|TRBV6-4|15
CASSAGTGYTDTQYF
TGTGCCAGCAGTGCAGGGACAGGGTACACAGATACGCAGTATTTT